A single sample is the source of the 18 T cell receptor beta chains below, sequenced in a study of Ad26.COV2.S vaccination and SARS-CoV-2 variants. TCRdb's table, derived via immunoSEQ multiplex PCR, lists solely in-frame clones and lacks some. The sample yields roughly 92,000 clones, roughly 84% seen once. The starting material was peripheral blood, obtained after recovery from COVID-19. All receptors derive from a human donor who had recovered from COVID-19.

CDR3: CASSLGQHHRRNQPQHF. In DNA, the CDR3 is TGTGCCAGCAGCTTAGGGCAGCACCACCGCCGCAATCAGCCCCAGCATTTT. V gene TRBV7-6 combines with J gene TRBJ1-5; no clear D. This CDR3 is built from 17 residues. The germline gives CDR1 SGHVS, CDR2 FNYEAQ. V dropped 1 base and J dropped 2 bases, with 15 bases sitting between them.

The rearrangement uses TRBV15 and TRBJ2-7; D is perhaps TRBD1 (6 bases). The CDR3 is made up of 13 amino acids. The germline V gene has CDR1 LNHNV and CDR2 YYDKDF (reference sequence). V was shortened by 5 bases and J by 5 bases, with 13 bases between the two germline ends. CDR3 nucleotides: TGTGCCACCAGCCCCGCAGGGGTTGACGAGCAGTACTTC. This codes for CATSPAGVDEQYF.

CDR3 DNA: TGTGCCAGCCAGGGACAGGGGTACGAGCAGTACTTC. It yields the protein CASQGQGYEQYF. The V call is TRBV2, the J call TRBJ2-7, with TRBD1 identical over 10 bases. This CDR3 is built from 12 residues. With 8 bases clipped from V and 4 bases from J, the junction kept 2 bases outside the gene matches. Germline lookup yields CDR1 SNHLY and CDR2 FYNNEI.

The chain uses TRBV6-6 and TRBJ2-7; D possibly matches TRBD1 or TRBD2 (5 bases each). Germline assignment: CDR1 MNHNY and CDR2 SVGAGI (reference sequence). V shed 1 base and J shed 2 bases, with 12 bases lying between them. The CDR3 runs 15 residues. The CDR3 spells CASSYFRDGTYEQYF. CDR3 DNA sequence: TGTGCCAGCAGTTACTTCCGGGACGGGACCTACGAGCAGTACTTC.

This clone was seen a single time. The rearrangement joins TRBV20-1 to TRBJ2-5; TRBD1 matches 8 bases. Germline CDR1 is DFQATT and CDR2 is SNEGSKA (reference sequence). The CDR3 runs 14 residues. V shed 3 bases and J 2 bases; nucleotides not matched to a gene: 5. CDR3 nucleotides: TGCAGTGCTAGTCGACAGGGGTGGCAAGAGACCCAGTACTTC. It encodes CSASRQGWQETQYF.

This clone appeared a single time. The rearrangement links TRBV5-1 to TRBJ2-1, with 10 bases aligning to TRBD2. J was trimmed by 9 bases and V by 4 bases; bases with no gene match: 10. CDR1 SGHRS and CDR2 YFSETQ come from the germline V gene. CDR3 length equals 15 residues. CDR3: CASSPASGSWGEQFF. CDR3 in DNA: TGCGCCAGCAGCCCGGCTAGCGGGAGCTGGGGTGAGCAGTTCTTC.

The genes are TRBV6-1 and TRBJ1-4, with D maybe TRBD1 (5 bases). This CDR3 contains 14 residues. The V end lost 1 base, the J end lost 8 bases, and 11 bases lay between the germline ends. Germline V CDR1 and CDR2: MNHNS, SASEGT. DNA of the CDR3: TGTGCCAGCAGTGAAGGGGGCGTGGGAGAAAAACTGTTTTTT. Translation gives CASSEGGVGEKLFF.

The CDR3 region is CASNFGAGGNEQFF. CDR3 DNA: TGTGCCAGCAATTTTGGAGCAGGGGGCAATGAGCAGTTCTTC. The chain carries TRBV6-5 and TRBJ2-1; 7 positions agree with TRBD1. The V gene end was trimmed by 7 bases and the J gene end by 6 bases; junction bases not matched to a gene: 9. Germline V gives CDR1 MNHEY, CDR2 SVGAGI. This CDR3 is built from 14 residues.

The chain couples TRBV7-3 to TRBJ2-1; D is possibly TRBD1 (5 bases). In germline, CDR1 is SGHTA, CDR2 FQGTGA. The CDR3 has 14 amino acids. Trimming removed 3 bases from V and 4 bases from J, with 10 bases in between. The CDR3 spells CASSLGRVYNEQFF. The CDR3 bases are TGTGCCAGCAGCTTGGGCAGGGTTTACAATGAGCAGTTCTTC.

The chain combines TRBV5-4 with TRBJ2-5; possibly TRBD1 or TRBD2 for D (5 bases each). The CDR3 spans 14 residues. CDR1 is SGHNT and CDR2 is YYREEE in the germline V gene (reference sequence). V lost 5 bases and J lost 7, with 18 bases in between. The CDR3 spells CASREDMMTGTQYF. The CDR3 nucleotides read TGTGCCAGCAGGGAGGACATGATGACTGGGACCCAGTACTTC.

There are a few counts of this clone. The rearrangement uses TRBV19 and TRBJ1-2, with 7 bases identical to TRBD1. V shed 10 bases, J shed 6 bases, and the junction held 8 bases outside the gene matches. This CDR3 has 12 amino acids. In germline, CDR1 is LNHDA, CDR2 SQIVND (reference sequence). The CDR3 is CATDHRGDGYTF. CDR3 in DNA: TGTGCCACCGATCACAGGGGTGATGGCTACACCTTC.

This clone came up a few times. The chain employs TRBV21-1 and TRBJ2-7; the table names TRBD1, a call not compared with the DNA. TRBV21-1 is reported as a pseudogene. The CDR3 runs to 15 residues. Here the CDR3 reads CASSMPGQVSYEQYF. The CDR3, as DNA: TGTGCCAGCAGCATGCCGGGACAGGTCTCCTACGAGCAGTACTTC.

This chain connects TRBV28 to TRBJ1-4, with D possibly TRBD1 on 5 matching bases. The length of the CDR3 is 14 residues. CDR1 and CDR2 (germline): MDHEN, SYDVKM. The V gene lost 3 bases and the J gene lost 10 bases, with 15 bases spanning the gap. The CDR3 loop reads CASSLRGSTAKLFF. CDR3 bases: TGTGCCAGCAGTTTGAGGGGTTCGACTGCAAAACTGTTTTTT.

This rearrangement joins TRBV6-2 or TRBV6-3 to TRBJ2-1; 9 bases are a match to TRBD2. CDR1 and CDR2 from the germline V gene are MNHEY and SVGEGT. The CDR3 length is 17 residues. V was pared by 5 bases and J by 7 bases, with 15 bases of the junction left unmatched. As DNA, the CDR3 is TGTGCCAGCAGTCGCCTCTTTAGCGGGAGTTCTAGGAATGAGCAGTTCTTC. Translation: CASSRLFSGSSRNEQFF.

The chain has TRBV12-3 or TRBV12-4 and TRBJ1-1; 7 bases agree with TRBD1. Trimming cost V 6 bases and J 4 bases; bases outside gene matches: 5. The CDR3 runs to 13 residues. The CDR3 DNA is TGTGCCAGCAGAAACAACAGGGGCACTGAAGCTTTCTTT. It encodes CASRNNRGTEAFF.

J is TRBJ1-6 and V is TRBV27; D is unresolved. The CDR3 has 16 amino acids. CDR1 is MNHEY and CDR2 is SMNVEV in the germline V gene (reference sequence). Deletions cut 2 bases from V and 0 bases from J, with 8 bases between. The CDR3 DNA sequence: TGTGCCAGCAGTTTACTAACGAGCTCCTATAATTCACCCCTCCACTTT. Its protein product is CASSLLTSSYNSPLHF.

This clone was detected only a few times. This chain connects TRBV28 to TRBJ2-7; TRBD1 is a possible D gene (5 bases). The germline V gene encodes CDR1 MDHEN and CDR2 SYDVKM. V was pared by 3 bases and J by 4 bases, with 7 bases between. There are 12 residues in the CDR3. The CDR3 loop reads CASSLNRYEQYF. In DNA, the CDR3 is TGTGCCAGCAGTTTGAACAGGTACGAGCAGTACTTC. Variable domain in full (rest from reference TRBV28 and TRBJ2-7): DVKVTQSSRYLVKRTGEKVFLECVQDMDHENMFWYRQDPGLGLRLIYFSYDVKMKEKGDIPEGYSVSREKKERFSLILESASTNQTSMYLCASSLNRYEQYFGPGTRLTVT.

The chain has TRBV7-3 and TRBJ2-1; TRBD2 matches 7 bases. CDR3 size: 14 residues. Germline CDR1 and CDR2: SGHTA and FQGTGA. The ends lost 5 bases at V and 7 bases at J; junction bases unmatched: 8. The CDR3 region is CASSPLWGGNEQFF. As DNA, the CDR3 is TGTGCCAGCAGCCCTCTCTGGGGGGGGAATGAGCAGTTCTTC.